One sample yielded the 29 T cell receptor beta chains listed below, sequenced in a study of cytomegalovirus exposure and HLA in healthy donors (dated by TCRdb to about 2017). The library was produced with the immunoSEQ multiplex PCR assay. A mixture of 60 forward primers for TCR Vbeta segments and 13 reverse primers for TCR Jbeta segments was used in the multiplex PCR. TCRdb's version of the immuneACCESS table is confined to in-frame rearrangements and falls short of the full clone set. An unresolved V gene accounts for under half of the shortfall where checked; the remainder is of unknown origin. The sample's table lists a count of roughly 41,000 clones. The ten most abundant clones make up roughly 1% of the sample. What was sequenced was PBMCs. The receptors derive from a woman aged 40 to 49 in good health and CMV-seronegative.

CDR3 bases: TGCAGCGTCGGAGTGTCTAGCGGGACCCAGCAGTTCTTC. Its protein is CSVGVSSGTQQFF. The chain employs TRBV29-1 and TRBJ2-1; 9 bases line up with TRBD2. The ends lost 6 bases at V and 11 bases at J; junction bases unmatched: 11. This CDR3 has 13 residues. Germline V CDR1 and CDR2: SQVTM, ANQGSEA.

The gene calls are TRBV4-2 and TRBJ2-1, with a tentative D call TRBD2 (6 bases). Germline CDR1 is LGHNA and CDR2 is YNFKEQ. Deletions cut 1 base from V and 16 bases from J, with 17 bases between. This CDR3 has 13 residues. The CDR3 DNA follows: TGTGCCAGCAGCCAAGGCCTGTGGGAGGAGGAATTCTTC. Translating gives CASSQGLWEEEFF.

V gene TRBV4-3 combines with J gene TRBJ1-1; 9 bases line up with TRBD1. Germline lookup yields CDR1 LGHNA and CDR2 YSLEER. This CDR3 is built from 17 residues. Unmatched junction bases numbered 15, after V lost 4 bases and J lost 6 bases. In DNA, the CDR3 is TGCGCCAGCAGCCCTGGATCCGGGACAGGGACTGTCTCTGAAGCTTTCTTT. Protein: CASSPGSGTGTVSEAFF.

The chain couples TRBV5-1 to TRBJ2-1, with 10 bases that match TRBD1. V lost 5 bases, J lost 4 bases, and 6 bases stayed unmatched. The CDR3 extends over 15 amino acids. The V gene's germline CDR1 is SGHRS and CDR2 YFSETQ. CDR3 sequence reads: CASSSGQGNYNEQFF. The CDR3 bases are TGCGCCAGCAGTTCGGGACAGGGGAATTACAATGAGCAGTTCTTC.

The V call is TRBV7-6, the J call TRBJ2-7; 8 nucleotides agree with TRBD2. V trimming: 1 base; J trimming: 3 bases; junction bases outside the gene matches: 5. Per the germline V gene, CDR1 is SGHVS and CDR2 is FNYEAQ. The CDR3 runs to 15 residues. CDR3 bases: TGTGCCAGCAGCTTAGAACTAGCGGAATTCTACGAGCAGTACTTC. Its protein product is CASSLELAEFYEQYF.

The chain uses TRBV4-3 and TRBJ2-1; D is possibly TRBD2 (6 bases). CDR3 size: 17 residues. Looked up from germline, CDR1 is LGHNA and CDR2 is YSLEER. The V and J ends lost 1 base and 5 bases respectively, with 18 bases between them. Here the CDR3 reads CASSQGHGGRTDNEQFF. The CDR3 DNA is TGCGCCAGCAGCCAAGGTCATGGTGGGAGGACCGACAATGAGCAGTTCTTC.

The chain combines TRBV5-1 with TRBJ1-2; possible D gene TRBD1, 6 bases. The V gene lost 3 bases and the J gene lost 7 bases, with 13 bases spanning the gap. Germline loops: CDR1 SGHRS, CDR2 YFSETQ. This CDR3 spans 13 amino acids. The CDR3 DNA sequence: TGCGCCAGCAGCTCAGGGGCGGTAGGTGGCTACACCTTC. Amino acid sequence: CASSSGAVGGYTF.

The chain has TRBV7-9 and TRBJ2-3, with TRBD1 identical over 8 bases. J lost 0 bases, V lost 5 bases, and 7 bases had no gene match. The CDR3 covers 16 residues. Looked up from germline, CDR1 is SEHNR and CDR2 is FQNEAQ (reference sequence). DNA of the CDR3: TGTGCCAGCAGCCAGGGGACAGGTGCTAGCACAGATACGCAGTATTTT. Its protein is CASSQGTGASTDTQYF.

This rearrangement joins TRBV29-1 to TRBJ2-5; the D gene is possibly TRBD2 (5 bases). V lost 6 bases and J lost 0, with 14 bases in between. The CDR3 totals 14 residues. CDR1 SQVTM and CDR2 ANQGSEA come from the germline V gene. CDR3 DNA: TGCAGCGTCAGGACGGGAATTCACCAAGAGACCCAGTACTTC. It is translated as CSVRTGIHQETQYF.

The chain combines TRBV4-1 with TRBJ2-1, with D possibly being TRBD1 (5 bases). The CDR3 loop spans 15 amino acids. The germline CDR1 and CDR2 sequences are MGHRA and YSYEKL. Trimming left V 3 bases short and J 12 bases short, with 21 bases between. DNA of the CDR3: TGCGCCAGCAGCCAGGGGCGAGACAGCCAATTGGGGCAGTTCTTC. It translates to CASSQGRDSQLGQFF.

The genes are TRBV5-5 and TRBJ2-7; 7 bases are shared with TRBD1. This CDR3 has 15 amino acids. After removal of 3 bases from V and 6 bases from J, the junction contained 12 bases not matched to a gene. CDR1 and CDR2 (germline): SGHKS, YYEKEE (reference sequence). The CDR3 sequence: CASSSRTDRVTEQYF. The CDR3 coding sequence is TGTGCCAGCAGCTCCCGAACCGACAGGGTGACCGAGCAGTACTTC.

This chain joins TRBV28 and TRBJ2-3, with 7 bases that match TRBD2. Trimming at V came to 2 bases and at J to 8 bases, leaving 13 bases not matched to a gene. The germline gives CDR1 MDHEN, CDR2 SYDVKM. The CDR3 covers 16 residues. CDR3 bases: TGTGCCAGCAGTTTAGAGGGTCGGGGGGTGCGGGTTACGCAGTATTTT. Translated, it gives CASSLEGRGVRVTQYF. Combining the CDR3 with reference TRBV28 and TRBJ2-3 gives the whole variable domain DVKVTQSSRYLVKRTGEKVFLECVQDMDHENMFWYRQDPGLGLRLIYFSYDVKMKEKGDIPEGYSVSREKKERFSLILESASTNQTSMYLCASSLEGRGVRVTQYFGPGTRLTVL.

The chain employs TRBV6-5 and TRBJ2-1, with TRBD2 matching over 13 bases. CDR3 length: 14 residues. CDR1 and CDR2 (germline): MNHEY, SVGAGI. Trimming removed 6 bases from V and 6 bases from J; junction bases left unmatched: 2. The DNA for the CDR3 is TGTGCCAGCAGGGGACTAGCGGGGATCAATGAGCAGTTCTTC. Protein: CASRGLAGINEQFF.

The chain is built from TRBV18 and TRBJ1-2; 7 positions match TRBD1. V gave up 3 bases and J gave up 0 bases; unmatched junction bases: 4. This CDR3 is built from 15 residues. In germline, CDR1 is KGHSH, CDR2 LQKENI. The CDR3 spells CASSPDGTANYGYTF. Here the CDR3 DNA reads TGTGCCAGCTCACCCGACGGGACAGCTAACTATGGCTACACCTTC.

The chain couples TRBV5-4 to TRBJ2-1; 11 bases line up with TRBD1. After removal of 4 bases from V and 8 bases from J, the junction contained 8 bases not matched to a gene. Looked up from germline, CDR1 is SGHNT and CDR2 is YYREEE (reference sequence). The CDR3 sequence is 15 residues long. The CDR3 here is CASSPIRTGGDEQFF. The CDR3 DNA reads as TGTGCCAGCAGCCCCATTAGGACAGGGGGCGATGAGCAGTTCTTC.

Of note for this clone: Distinct nucleotide sequences in the sample also encode this CDR3. The J gene is TRBJ1-1, the V gene TRBV5-1, with TRBD1 matching 7 bases. Germline V lookup: CDR1 SGHRS, CDR2 YFSETQ. CDR3 size: 14 residues. V lost 2 bases and J lost 0; bases outside the gene matches: 1. The CDR3 DNA reads TGCGCCAGCAGCTTAACAGGGGTGAACACTGAAGCTTTCTTT. Translated, it gives CASSLTGVNTEAFF.

The V and J genes are TRBV7-8 and TRBJ2-7; TRBD2 matches at 8 bases. Germline V gene sequence: CDR1 SGHVS, CDR2 FQNEAQ. After removal of 6 bases from V and 5 bases from J, the junction contained 9 bases not matched to a gene. The CDR3 contains 14 residues. The CDR3 region is CASSSREGSDEQYF. For the CDR3, the DNA is TGTGCCAGCAGTTCACGGGAGGGTTCCGACGAGCAGTACTTC. The full variable domain, in which reference TRBV7-8 and TRBJ2-7 provide the parts outside the CDR3, is GAGVSQSPRYKVAKRGQDVALRCDPISGHVSLFWYQQALGQGPEFLTYFQNEAQLDKSGLPSDRFFAERPEGSVSTLKIQRTQQEDSAVYLCASSSREGSDEQYFGPGTRLTVT.

The gene calls are TRBV6-1 and TRBJ1-2; 11 bases match TRBD1. Germline CDR1 reads MNHNS; CDR2 reads SASEGT. The trim removed 5 bases at V and 8 bases at J, leaving 7 bases unmatched. This CDR3 is built from 14 residues. The chain's CDR3 is CASSPGQGARGYTF. The CDR3 region has the DNA TGTGCCAGCAGTCCCGGACAGGGGGCACGGGGCTACACCTTC.

The chain couples TRBV2 to TRBJ1-5; possibly TRBD1 for D (5 bases). The germline V gene encodes CDR1 SNHLY and CDR2 FYNNEI. V was clipped by 7 bases and J by 5 bases, with 15 bases between them. The CDR3 runs 14 residues. The CDR3: CASTKGLRDQPQHF. Here the CDR3 DNA reads TGTGCCAGCACAAAGGGGCTTAGGGATCAGCCCCAGCATTTT.

The chain is built from TRBV19 and TRBJ1-5, with a tentative D call TRBD1 (6 bases). V was trimmed by 5 bases and J by 2 bases, leaving 19 bases between them. In germline, CDR1 is LNHDA, CDR2 SQIVND (reference sequence). The CDR3 totals 17 residues. The CDR3 here is CASSPRGGGGGNQPQHF. The DNA for the CDR3 is TGTGCCAGTAGTCCCCGAGGGGGGGGCGGGGGCAATCAGCCCCAGCATTTT.

The chain couples TRBV5-1 to TRBJ2-1; 11 positions match TRBD2. Losses at the gene ends were 4 bases for V and 8 bases for J; bases not matched to a gene: 8. The CDR3 runs 15 residues. Germline values: CDR1 SGHRS, CDR2 YFSETQ. The CDR3 loop is CASSVLAGGVDEQFF. In nucleotides, the CDR3 is TGCGCCAGCAGCGTTCTAGCGGGAGGTGTGGATGAGCAGTTCTTC.

The J gene is TRBJ2-7, the V gene TRBV4-3; 7 nucleotides align to TRBD1. CDR1 and CDR2 from the germline V gene are LGHNA and YSLEER. With 1 base clipped from V and 2 bases from J, the junction kept 8 bases outside the gene matches. The CDR3 consists of 16 residues. CDR3 nucleotide sequence: TGCGCCAGCAGCCAAGTAGGGACAGCAAAGCCCTACGAGCAGTACTTC. Protein: CASSQVGTAKPYEQYF.

V is TRBV28 and J is TRBJ1-5; D is unclear. The V and J ends lost 6 bases and 0 bases respectively, with 12 bases between them. The CDR3 consists of 15 residues. The germline CDR1 and CDR2 sequences are MDHEN and SYDVKM. CDR3 coding DNA: TGTGCCAGCAGCCGGACTTGGGGTAGCAATCAGCCCCAGCATTTT. Translation gives CASSRTWGSNQPQHF.

The CDR3 reads CASSVDWGHLSGNTIYF. CDR3 nucleotide sequence: TGTGCCAGCAGCGTAGACTGGGGACACCTCTCTGGAAACACCATATATTTT. The chain recombines TRBV9 with TRBJ1-3, with D perhaps TRBD1 (6 bases). The CDR3 totals 17 residues. V was pared by 0 bases and J by 0 bases, with 13 bases between. The germline CDR1 and CDR2 sequences are SGDLS and YYNGEE.

The chain combines TRBV2 with TRBJ1-1; the match to TRBD1 covers 7 bases. The CDR3 totals 13 residues. Trimming at V came to 7 bases and at J to 5 bases, leaving 7 bases not matched to a gene. Germline CDR1 and CDR2: SNHLY and FYNNEI. CDR3 residues: CASTDDRDTEAFF. The CDR3 DNA sequence: TGTGCCAGCACCGATGACAGGGATACTGAAGCTTTCTTT.

The CDR3 spells CASSLNWGKADEQFF. The CDR3 DNA is TGTGCCAGCAGCTTGAACTGGGGCAAAGCTGATGAGCAGTTCTTC. This chain links TRBV5-4 with TRBJ2-1; possibly TRBD1 for D (5 bases). Germline lookup yields CDR1 SGHNT and CDR2 YYREEE (reference sequence). The CDR3 runs to 15 residues. Trimming left V 1 base short and J 8 bases short, with 16 bases between.

For this clone: This same CDR3 is encoded by further DNA sequences in the sample. The chain carries TRBV28 and TRBJ2-7; maybe TRBD1 (7 bases). With 6 bases removed from V and 3 bases from J, the gap between germline ends came to 12 bases. The CDR3 extends over 13 amino acids. The germline V gene has CDR1 MDHEN and CDR2 SYDVKM. The CDR3 loop reads CASREGAGYEQYF. Here the CDR3 DNA reads TGTGCCAGCAGGGAGGGGGCTGGCTACGAGCAGTACTTC.

The chain recombines TRBV29-1 with TRBJ1-1, with 9 bases identical to TRBD1. Unmatched junction bases numbered 11, after V lost 4 bases and J lost 2 bases. From germline, CDR1 is SQVTM and CDR2 ANQGSEA. The CDR3 runs 16 residues. The CDR3 loop is CSVGGGQGILNTEAFF. The CDR3 DNA reads as TGCAGCGTTGGAGGGGGACAGGGTATTTTAAACACTGAAGCTTTCTTT.

V and J are TRBV5-1 and TRBJ2-4; possible D gene TRBD2, 6 bases. V was clipped by 5 bases and J by 9 bases, with 9 bases between them. Germline CDR1 and CDR2: SGHRS and YFSETQ. The CDR3 runs 11 residues. CDR3 in amino acids: CASRGEAIQYF. Written as DNA, the CDR3 is TGCGCCAGCAGGGGGGAGGCCATTCAGTACTTC.